This is a list of T cell receptor beta chains from one sample in a study of blood T cell repertoires in COVID-19. The method was immunoSEQ multiplex PCR; TCRdb's version includes in-frame clones alone and lacks a portion of them. The table records about 430,000 clones, about 88% of them present only once. The sequenced sample was PBMCs or T cells enriched from blood (not recorded which). The receptors shown here come from a woman aged 18-35 years who had been exposed to COVID-19. The CDR3 runs from the conserved cysteine through the conserved F or W. A D gene is named only where the DNA matches it firmly. Clone size is stated in some rows and not others, as once, few, many or a class when expanded.

len	abundance	v_gene	j_gene	d_gene	CDR3aa	CDR3nt
13	NA	TRBV19	TRBJ2-7	NA	CASSIGRAYEQYF	TGTGCCAGTAGTATTGGCAGGGCCTACGAGCAGTACTTC
14	NA	TRBV27	TRBJ2-1	TRBD2	CASRYSGGVNEQFF	TGTGCCAGCAGGTATAGCGGGGGGGTCAATGAGCAGTTCTTC
18	NA	TRBV29-1	TRBJ2-1	TRBD1	CSGGIVGPGTGGIDEQFF	TGCAGCGGTGGGATTGTGGGACCCGGGACAGGGGGCATCGATGAGCAGTTCTTC
15	once	TRBV5-1	TRBJ2-3	TRBD2	CASSLIAGVEDTQYF	TGCGCCAGCAGCTTGATAGCGGGAGTGGAAGATACGCAGTATTTT
16	NA	TRBV3-1/TRBV3-2	TRBJ1-3	NA	CASSQVSGGRGNTIYF	TGTGCCAGCAGCCAAGTGTCGGGGGGCAGGGGAAACACCATATATTTT
10	NA	TRBV6-5	TRBJ2-7	NA	CASSSLGQYF	TGTGCCAGCAGCTCACTAGGGCAGTACTTC
14	NA	TRBV13	TRBJ1-5	NA	CASSTAESNQPQHF	TGTGCCAGCAGCACAGCAGAGAGCAATCAGCCCCAGCATTTT
16	NA	TRBV5-4	TRBJ2-7	TRBD2	CASSLTLAGGPVEQYF	TGTGCCAGCAGCTTGACCTTAGCGGGAGGGCCTGTCGAGCAGTACTTC
15	NA	TRBV29-1	TRBJ1-2	NA	CSVEGSPRYNYGYTF	TGCAGCGTTGAAGGATCGCCACGGTATAACTATGGCTACACCTTC
13	once	TRBV29-1	TRBJ1-5	NA	CSVARGSNQPQHF	TGCAGCGTGGCCAGGGGTAGCAATCAGCCCCAGCATTTT
15	once	TRBV2	TRBJ2-1	TRBD1	CASRTDRGIGNEQFF	TGTGCCAGCAGGACTGACAGGGGTATTGGCAATGAGCAGTTCTTC
15	NA	TRBV27	TRBJ1-2	TRBD1	CASSEPGQGSYGYTF	TGTGCCAGCTCTGAACCCGGACAGGGTAGTTATGGCTACACCTTC
14	NA	TRBV10-1	TRBJ2-1	TRBD2	CASQASGIYNEQFF	TGCGCGTCGCAGGCTAGCGGGATATACAATGAGCAGTTCTTC
13	NA	TRBV29-1	TRBJ1-5	NA	CSVEVGGNQPQHF	TGCAGCGTTGAAGTGGGCGGCAATCAGCCCCAGCATTTT
15	NA	TRBV2	TRBJ2-2	TRBD2	CASSAQGGGTGELFF	TGTGCCAGCAGCGCTCAGGGCGGGGGCACCGGGGAGCTGTTTTTT
15	NA	TRBV28	TRBJ2-2	NA	CASSVTGTGTGELFF	TGTGCCAGCAGCGTTACAGGGACGGGGACCGGGGAGCTGTTTTTT
13	NA	TRBV6-6	TRBJ1-4	TRBD1	CASSRQGGEKLFF	TGTGCCAGCAGTAGACAGGGAGGTGAAAAACTGTTTTTT
16	NA	TRBV3-1/TRBV3-2	TRBJ2-3	TRBD2	CASSPLSGALTDTQYF	TGTGCCAGCAGCCCACTAAGCGGGGCATTAACAGATACGCAGTATTTT
14	NA	TRBV15	TRBJ1-5	NA	CATSRTDSNQPQHF	TGTGCCACCAGCAGGACAGATAGCAATCAGCCCCAGCATTTT
16	NA	TRBV10-3	TRBJ2-3	TRBD2	CAIRGTNSLNTDTQYF	TGTGCCATCAGAGGGACTAACAGCCTAAACACAGATACGCAGTATTTT
15	NA	TRBV4-3	TRBJ2-7	NA	CASSQDLKGAYEQYF	TGCGCCAGCAGCCAAGATCTTAAGGGGGCCTACGAGCAGTACTTC
15	NA	TRBV4-3	TRBJ2-1	TRBD2	CASSQLAGGLYEQFF	TGCGCCAGCAGCCAGCTAGCGGGGGGGCTATATGAGCAGTTCTTC
13	once	TRBV28	TRBJ1-5	NA	CASSLWQGQPQHF	TGTGCCAGCAGTTTATGGCAGGGGCAGCCCCAGCATTTT
14	NA	TRBV4-1	TRBJ1-1	NA	CASSHGVMNTEAFF	TGCGCCAGCAGCCACGGGGTGATGAACACTGAAGCTTTCTTT
16	NA	TRBV6-6	TRBJ1-6	NA	CASSSKTVSYNSPLHF	TGTGCCAGCAGTTCCAAGACAGTCTCCTATAATTCACCCCTCCACTTT